These T cell receptor beta chains were read from a single sample in a study of identical twins. MiXCR, run by TCRdb on the 5' RACE reads, gives a single entry per CDR3 protein. Of 600,000 to 700,000 distinct CDR3 sequences listed, 21% are singletons. These records were also assigned to another study, of T cells expressing NK-cell markers.

The sequenced material came from PBMCs. The receptors here all came from a woman aged 18-29 years in good health. Each CDR3 is given with its conserved first and last residue. Each record gives: clone size, V gene, D gene, J gene, CDR3 protein, CDR3 DNA. A D gene is named only where the DNA matches it firmly. Clone size is shown for a subset of rows, as once, few, many or a class of expanded clone.

few,TRBV20-1,TRBD1,TRBJ1-4,CSGRQQGNEKLFF,TGCAGTGGGAGGCAACAGGGGAATGAAAAACTGTTTTTT
few,TRBV29-1,.,TRBJ1-2,CSVPGHTF,TGCAGCGTACCGGGGCACACCTTC
few,TRBV6-5,.,TRBJ2-7,CASRDKSYEQYF,TGTGCCAGCCGGGACAAATCCTACGAGCAGTACTTC
.,TRBV5-1,.,TRBJ2-1,CASSPEGGRSAEQFF,TGCGCCAGCAGCCCCGAAGGGGGTCGTAGCGCCGAGCAGTTCTTC
few,TRBV24-1,.,TRBJ2-1,CATSQGLAPNNEQFF,TGTGCCACCAGTCAGGGGCTAGCGCCCAACAATGAGCAGTTCTTC
few,TRBV6-5,.,TRBJ1-2,CASSSRTARGYTF,TGTGCCAGCAGTTCCCGGACGGCGCGGGGCTACACCTTC
many,TRBV30,.,TRBJ2-3,CAWSEGEGRTQYF,TGTGCCTGGAGTGAGGGGGAGGGCCGAACGCAGTATTTT
.,TRBV20-1,TRBD2,TRBJ2-5,CSASLLAGVTETQYF,TGCAGTGCTAGCCTACTAGCGGGAGTTACGGAGACCCAGTACTTC
few,TRBV4-1,.,TRBJ2-2,CASSQEYRFGDKTGELFF,TGCGCCAGCAGCCAAGAATATAGGTTCGGGGACAAGACCGGGGAGCTGTTTTTT
.,TRBV20-1,TRBD2,TRBJ2-5,CSALAGAYQETQYF,TGCAGTGCTCTAGCGGGGGCCTACCAAGAGACCCAGTACTTC
.,TRBV25-1,.,TRBJ2-7,CATTREERGKYEQYF,TGTGCCACCACGAGGGAGGAGCGAGGGAAATACGAGCAGTACTTC
once,TRBV30,.,TRBJ1-6,CGIRHLINSPLHF,TGTGGAATTAGACACCTCATAAATTCACCCCTCCACTTT
few,TRBV20-1,TRBD2,TRBJ2-5,CSAYGLAGGQWETQYF,TGCAGTGCCTACGGACTAGCGGGGGGGCAATGGGAGACCCAGTACTTC
few,TRBV7-2,.,TRBJ2-3,CASSSRQSTDTQYF,TGTGCCAGCAGCTCAAGACAAAGCACAGATACGCAGTATTTT
.,TRBV27,.,TRBJ1-1,CASKGSRLAEAFF,TGTGCCAGCAAGGGGTCGCGGTTGGCTGAAGCTTTCTTT
.,TRBV27,TRBD2,TRBJ2-1,CASSKPGLAGGPGEQFF,TGTGCCAGCAGCAAACCGGGACTAGCGGGGGGGCCAGGTGAGCAGTTCTTC
once,TRBV7-3,.,TRBJ2-3,CASSPQGVEADTQYF,TGTGCCAGCAGCCCACAGGGTGTTGAGGCCGATACGCAGTATTTT
.,TRBV7-6,TRBD1,TRBJ2-1,CASSASQGASSYNEQFF,TGTGCCAGCAGCGCGTCACAGGGGGCGAGCTCCTACAATGAGCAGTTCTTC
few,TRBV11-1,TRBD2,TRBJ2-3,CASSPPRASGPYTDTQYF,TGTGCCAGCAGCCCTCCTAGGGCTAGCGGGCCGTACACAGATACGCAGTATTTT
many,TRBV12-3/TRBV12-4,.,TRBJ2-5,CASSSQGLETQYF,TGTGCCAGCAGTTCCCAGGGGTTAGAGACCCAGTACTTC
.,TRBV5-1,TRBD2,TRBJ2-7,CASSGHREGTGLEQYF,TGCGCCAGCAGCGGCCACCGGGAGGGGACGGGTCTTGAGCAGTACTTC
.,TRBV20-1,TRBD2,TRBJ2-1,CSANGLAGADEQFF,TGCAGTGCTAACGGACTAGCAGGGGCTGACGAGCAGTTCTTC
.,TRBV4-2,TRBD2,TRBJ2-7,CASRLASTGEQYF,TGTGCCAGCCGACTAGCGAGCACGGGGGAGCAGTACTTC
.,TRBV3-1,.,TRBJ2-7,CASSQREQNSRQYF,TGTGCCAGCAGCCAACGCGAGCAAAACTCAAGGCAGTACTTC
.,TRBV15,.,TRBJ2-7,CATSSAGGIYEQYF,TGTGCCACCAGCAGCGCCGGCGGTATCTACGAGCAGTACTTC
.,TRBV6-1,TRBD1,TRBJ2-2,CASLSRGTGITGELFF,TGTGCCAGCCTCTCCCGGGGGACAGGGATCACCGGGGAGCTGTTTTTT
.,TRBV6-5,.,TRBJ2-3,CASSYGLLSTDTQYF,TGTGCCAGCAGTTACGGATTACTCAGCACAGATACGCAGTATTTT
many,TRBV20-1,TRBD1,TRBJ2-3,CSAWTGGTDTQYF,TGCAGTGCTTGGACAGGGGGCACAGATACGCAGTATTTT
.,TRBV14,TRBD1,TRBJ2-7,CASSGRTGPYEQYF,TGTGCCAGCAGCGGTCGGACAGGACCCTACGAGCAGTACTTC
.,TRBV9,.,TRBJ2-1,CASSVEANGNEQFF,TGTGCCAGCAGCGTAGAGGCTAACGGCAATGAGCAGTTCTTC
.,TRBV20-1,.,TRBJ2-7,CSARVGTQASGHEQYF,TGCAGTGCTAGAGTCGGGACCCAGGCCTCGGGCCACGAGCAGTACTTC
.,TRBV15,TRBD2,TRBJ2-1,CATSRRGAGGYNEQFF,TGTGCCACCAGCAGAAGGGGAGCGGGGGGATACAATGAGCAGTTCTTC
.,TRBV20-1,TRBD1,TRBJ2-1,CSARKGGLFDNEQFF,TGCAGTGCTAGAAAAGGGGGCCTCTTCGACAATGAGCAGTTCTTC
few,TRBV7-9,.,TRBJ1-3,CASRLDHSGNTIYF,TGTGCCAGCAGATTAGACCACTCTGGAAACACCATATATTTT
few,TRBV12-3/TRBV12-4,TRBD1,TRBJ2-7,CASSWSGQGGYEQYF,TGTGCCAGCAGTTGGTCGGGACAGGGCGGCTACGAGCAGTACTTC
many,TRBV29-1,.,TRBJ2-7,CSVEVGSSYEQYF,TGCAGCGTTGAGGTTGGGAGCTCCTACGAGCAGTACTTC
few,TRBV7-9,.,TRBJ2-3,CASSLALQNTDTQYF,TGTGCCAGCAGCTTAGCGCTACAGAACACAGATACGCAGTATTTT
few,TRBV12-3/TRBV12-4,.,TRBJ1-1,CASSLTVTEAFF,TGTGCCAGCAGTCTGACAGTCACTGAAGCTTTCTTT
.,TRBV20-1,.,TRBJ2-3,CSARARPSITDTQYF,TGCAGTGCTAGAGCTCGGCCTTCTATCACAGATACGCAGTATTTT
.,TRBV5-1,.,TRBJ2-7,CASTRDQGSEQYF,TGCGCCAGCACCCGGGACCAGGGGAGCGAGCAGTACTTC
many,TRBV4-3,.,TRBJ2-5,CASSQGIGAGQETQYF,TGCGCCAGCAGCCAAGGGATTGGGGCGGGTCAAGAGACCCAGTACTTC
.,TRBV27,.,TRBJ2-6,CASSLQGPLHSGANVLTF,TGTGCCAGCAGTTTACAGGGTCCTCTCCACTCTGGGGCCAACGTCCTGACTTTC
.,TRBV12-3/TRBV12-4,.,TRBJ2-3,CAIRGFTDTQYF,TGTGCCATCAGAGGGTTCACAGATACGCAGTATTTT
.,TRBV15,.,TRBJ1-4,CATSVGGQEEKLFF,TGTGCCACCTCCGTCGGGGGGCAAGAGGAAAAACTGTTTTTT
few,TRBV6-4,TRBD2,TRBJ2-3,CASSVGSGADTQYF,TGTGCCAGCAGTGTCGGTAGCGGGGCAGATACGCAGTATTTT
few,TRBV29-1,TRBD1,TRBJ1-4,CSGQRGHNEKLFF,TGCAGCGGACAGAGGGGGCATAATGAAAAACTGTTTTTT
few,TRBV6-2/TRBV6-3,.,TRBJ2-1,CASSDVREQFF,TGTGCCAGCAGTGACGTTCGTGAGCAGTTCTTC